The present TCR beta chain was sequenced within a study of Tregs in tolerant kidney transplant recipients. Sequencing was performed with immunoSEQ multiplex PCR; in TCRdb, only in-frame clones are kept and a portion is missing. Of about 72,000 clones in the sample, 92% are singletons; the top ten hold approximately 11%. Between the trimmed V and J ends, which lost 0 bases and 3 bases, there was a span of 9 bases. The CDR3 has 15 residues. Germline loops: CDR1 LGHNA, CDR2 YSLEER. This material consisted of CD8+ T cells from blood, taken before the transplant. The clonotype originates from a human donor who received a combined kidney and bone marrow transplant. This chain joins TRBV4-3 and TRBJ2-1, with D unresolved. DNA of the CDR3: TGCGCCAGCAGCCAAGAGGCGGCTAACTACAATGAGCAGTTCTTC. Its protein is CASSQEAANYNEQFF.